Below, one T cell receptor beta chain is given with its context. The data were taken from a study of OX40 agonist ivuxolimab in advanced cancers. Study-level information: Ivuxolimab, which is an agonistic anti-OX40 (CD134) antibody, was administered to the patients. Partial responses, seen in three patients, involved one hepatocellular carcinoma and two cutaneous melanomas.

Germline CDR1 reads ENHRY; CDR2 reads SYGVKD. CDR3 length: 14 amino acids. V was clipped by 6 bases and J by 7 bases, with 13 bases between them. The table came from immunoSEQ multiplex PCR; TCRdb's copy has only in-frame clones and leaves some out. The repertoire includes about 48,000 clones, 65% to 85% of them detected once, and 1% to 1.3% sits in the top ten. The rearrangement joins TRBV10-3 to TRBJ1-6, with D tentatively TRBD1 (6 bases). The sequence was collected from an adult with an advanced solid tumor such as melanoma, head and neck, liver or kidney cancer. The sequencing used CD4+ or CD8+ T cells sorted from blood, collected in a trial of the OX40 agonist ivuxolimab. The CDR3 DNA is TGTGCCATCAGAGGAGGGGGACCGAATTCACCCCTCCACTTT. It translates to CAIRGGGPNSPLHF.